This record looks at one T cell receptor (beta chain) sequence and its context. The sample comes from a study of blood T cell repertoires in COVID-19. About the research overall: Collection of acute and convalescent COVID-19 samples took place in the United States, Italy and Spain. Sample material is recorded as cDNA or gDNA derived from T cells, B-cell-depleted T cells, or PBMCs.

Germline loops: CDR1 SGHRS, CDR2 YFSETQ. V shed 0 bases and J 4 bases; nucleotides not matched to a gene: 9. The CDR3 is made up of 17 amino acids. Original methodology: Researchers report that nucleated cell counts were estimated from reference gene primer amplification. Sequencing used immunoSEQ multiplex PCR; TCRdb keeps in-frame clones, though not all of them. The DNA gave D and trimming, while V, J and clone size come from that table. Among around 11,000 clones listed, 70% to 90% were seen once. The sample taken for sequencing was peripheral blood. The receptor comes from a human donor in a cohort sampled during active COVID-19. V and J are TRBV5-1 and TRBJ2-2; TRBD1 agrees at 7 bases. DNA for the CDR3: TGCGCCAGCAGCTTGGGGACAGGTCTTTATTCCACCGGGGAGCTGTTTTTT. It codes for CASSLGTGLYSTGELFF.